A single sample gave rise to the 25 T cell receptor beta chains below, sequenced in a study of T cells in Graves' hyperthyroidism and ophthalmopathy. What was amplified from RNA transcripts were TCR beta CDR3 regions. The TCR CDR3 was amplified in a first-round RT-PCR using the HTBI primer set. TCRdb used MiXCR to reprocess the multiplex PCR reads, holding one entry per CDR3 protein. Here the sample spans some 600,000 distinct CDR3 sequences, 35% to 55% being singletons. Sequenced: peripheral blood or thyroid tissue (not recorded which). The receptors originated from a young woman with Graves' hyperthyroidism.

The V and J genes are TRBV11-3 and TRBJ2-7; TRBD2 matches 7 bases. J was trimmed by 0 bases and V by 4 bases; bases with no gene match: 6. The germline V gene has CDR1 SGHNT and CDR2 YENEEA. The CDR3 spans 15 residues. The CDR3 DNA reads TGTGCCAGCAGCTCCAGACTAGCCCCCTCCTACGAGCAGTACTTC. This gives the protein CASSSRLAPSYEQYF.

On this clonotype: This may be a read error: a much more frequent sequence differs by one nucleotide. CDR3 sequence: CASSQGQKNTEAFF. CDR3 nucleotide sequence: TGTGCCAGCAGCCAGGGACAGAAGAACACTGAAGCTTTCTTT. This chain links TRBV12-3 or TRBV12-4 with TRBJ1-1; TRBD1 aligns across 7 bases. The J segment lost 1 base and the V segment lost 6 bases, leaving 5 bases of the junction unmatched. The CDR3 length is 14 residues.

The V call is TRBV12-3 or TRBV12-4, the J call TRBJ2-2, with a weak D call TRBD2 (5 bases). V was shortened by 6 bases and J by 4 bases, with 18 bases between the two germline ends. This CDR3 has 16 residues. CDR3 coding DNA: TGTGCCAGCAGACCCATCGGCGAGGGAGTCACCGGGGAGCTGTTTTTT. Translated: CASRPIGEGVTGELFF.

Here the CDR3 DNA reads TGTGCCAGCAGCTTAAGGGGTCGGATCGGCACCGGGGAGCTGTTTTTT. Translating gives CASSLRGRIGTGELFF. The chain uses TRBV7-2 and TRBJ2-2; tentatively, D is TRBD1 (5 bases). Trimming stripped 2 bases from V and 4 bases from J, with 14 bases between. CDR1 is SGHTA and CDR2 is FQGNSA in the germline V gene. The CDR3 contains 16 residues.

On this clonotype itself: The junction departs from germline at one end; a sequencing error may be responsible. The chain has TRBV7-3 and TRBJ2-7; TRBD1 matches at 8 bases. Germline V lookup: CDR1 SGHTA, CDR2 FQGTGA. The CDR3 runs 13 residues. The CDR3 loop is CASSQETGVEQYF. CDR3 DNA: TGCGCCAGCAGCCAGGAGACAGGGGTCGAGCAGTACTTC.

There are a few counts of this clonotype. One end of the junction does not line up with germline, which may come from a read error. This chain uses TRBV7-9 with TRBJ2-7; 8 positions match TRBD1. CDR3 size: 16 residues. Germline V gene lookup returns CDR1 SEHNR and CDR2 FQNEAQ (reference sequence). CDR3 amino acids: CASSQDYVTGAYEQYF. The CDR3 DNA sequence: TGCGCCAGCAGCCAAGATTATGTGACAGGGGCCTACGAGCAGTACTTC.

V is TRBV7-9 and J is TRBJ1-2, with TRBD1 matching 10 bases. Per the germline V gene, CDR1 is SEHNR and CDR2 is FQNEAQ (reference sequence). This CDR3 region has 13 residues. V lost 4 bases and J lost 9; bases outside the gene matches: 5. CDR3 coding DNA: TGTGCCAGCAGCTCCGGGACAGGGGAACGCTACACCTTC. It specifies CASSSGTGERYTF.

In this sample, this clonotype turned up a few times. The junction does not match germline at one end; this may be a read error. The DNA of the CDR3 is TGCGCCAGCAGCCGTCAAGATGGACAGTCCTACGAGCAGTACTTC. Its translation is CASSRQDGQSYEQYF. V and J are TRBV7-2 and TRBJ2-7; a weak D match, TRBD1 (6 bases). This CDR3 has 15 amino acids. Per the germline V gene, CDR1 is SGHTA and CDR2 is FQGNSA.

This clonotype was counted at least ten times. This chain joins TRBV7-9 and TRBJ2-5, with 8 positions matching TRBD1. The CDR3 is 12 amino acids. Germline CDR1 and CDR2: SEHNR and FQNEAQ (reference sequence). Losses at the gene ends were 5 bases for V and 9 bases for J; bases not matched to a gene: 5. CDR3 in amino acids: CASSKTGVAQYF. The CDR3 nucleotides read TGTGCCAGCAGCAAGACAGGGGTAGCCCAGTACTTC.

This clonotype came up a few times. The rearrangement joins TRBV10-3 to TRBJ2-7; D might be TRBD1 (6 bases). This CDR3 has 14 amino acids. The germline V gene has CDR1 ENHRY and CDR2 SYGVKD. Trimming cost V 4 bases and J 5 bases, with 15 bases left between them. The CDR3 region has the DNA TGTGCCATCAGTGGGCGGACAGACGGCGACGAGCAGTACTTC. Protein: CAISGRTDGDEQYF.

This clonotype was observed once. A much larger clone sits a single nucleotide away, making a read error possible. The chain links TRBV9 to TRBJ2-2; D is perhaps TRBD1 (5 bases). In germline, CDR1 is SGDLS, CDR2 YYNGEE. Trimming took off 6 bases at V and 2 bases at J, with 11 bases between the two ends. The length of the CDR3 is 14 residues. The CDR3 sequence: CASNKQDNTGELFF. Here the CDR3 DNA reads TGTGCCAGCAATAAACAGGACAACACCGGGGAGCTGTTTTTT.

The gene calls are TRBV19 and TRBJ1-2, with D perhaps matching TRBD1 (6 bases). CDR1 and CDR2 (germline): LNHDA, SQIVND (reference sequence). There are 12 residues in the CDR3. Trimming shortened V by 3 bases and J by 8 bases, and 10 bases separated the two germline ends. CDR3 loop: CASSMEGGGYTF. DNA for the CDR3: TGTGCCAGTAGTATGGAGGGGGGCGGCTACACCTTC.

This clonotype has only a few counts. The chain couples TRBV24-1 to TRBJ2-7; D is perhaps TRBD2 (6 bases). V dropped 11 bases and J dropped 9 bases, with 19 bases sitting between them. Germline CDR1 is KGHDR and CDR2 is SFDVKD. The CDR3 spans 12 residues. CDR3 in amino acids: CASRGMEAGQYF. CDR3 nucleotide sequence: TGTGCCAGCCGGGGGATGGAGGCTGGGCAGTACTTC.

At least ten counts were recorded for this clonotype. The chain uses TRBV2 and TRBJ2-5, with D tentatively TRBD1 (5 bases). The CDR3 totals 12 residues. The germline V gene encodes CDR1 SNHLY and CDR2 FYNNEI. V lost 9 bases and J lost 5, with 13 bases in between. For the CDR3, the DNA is TGTGCCAGTCAGGGATTGAGCGAGACCCAGTACTTC. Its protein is CASQGLSETQYF.

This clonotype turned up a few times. This CDR3 reads CASTPVGAGGETQYF. CDR3 nucleotide sequence: TGTGCCAGCACCCCGGTGGGGGCTGGGGGGGAGACCCAGTACTTC. This chain joins TRBV7-2 and TRBJ2-5; D possibly matches TRBD1 or TRBD2 (6 bases each). V dropped 7 bases and J dropped 5 bases, with 20 bases sitting between them. CDR1 and CDR2 from the germline V gene are SGHTA and FQGNSA. The CDR3 extends over 15 amino acids.

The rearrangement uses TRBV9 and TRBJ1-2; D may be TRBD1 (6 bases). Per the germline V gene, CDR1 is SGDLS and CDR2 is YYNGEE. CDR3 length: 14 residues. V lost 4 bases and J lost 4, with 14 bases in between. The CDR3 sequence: CASSLWTDSYGYTF. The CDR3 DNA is TGTGCCAGCAGCCTCTGGACAGATTCCTATGGCTACACCTTC.

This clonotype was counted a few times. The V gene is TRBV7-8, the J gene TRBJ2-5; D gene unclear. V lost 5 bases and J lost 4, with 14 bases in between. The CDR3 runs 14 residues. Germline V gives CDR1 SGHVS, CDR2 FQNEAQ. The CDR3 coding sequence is TGTGCCAGCAGCCCCCTGGGTACCGGAGAGACCCAGTACTTC. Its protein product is CASSPLGTGETQYF.

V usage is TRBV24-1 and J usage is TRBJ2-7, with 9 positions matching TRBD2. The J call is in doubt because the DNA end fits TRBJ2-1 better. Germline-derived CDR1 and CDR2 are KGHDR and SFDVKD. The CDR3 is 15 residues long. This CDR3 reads CATSDWRGRDNEQFF. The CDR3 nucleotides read TGTGCCACCAGTGATTGGCGCGGGAGGGACAATGAGCAGTTCTTC.

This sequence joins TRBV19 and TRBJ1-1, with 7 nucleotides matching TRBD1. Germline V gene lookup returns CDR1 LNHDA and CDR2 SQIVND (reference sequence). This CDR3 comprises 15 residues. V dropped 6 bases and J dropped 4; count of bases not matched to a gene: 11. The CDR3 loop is CASSLGQPDSTEAFF. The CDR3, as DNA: TGTGCCAGTAGCTTGGGACAGCCGGATAGCACTGAAGCTTTCTTT.

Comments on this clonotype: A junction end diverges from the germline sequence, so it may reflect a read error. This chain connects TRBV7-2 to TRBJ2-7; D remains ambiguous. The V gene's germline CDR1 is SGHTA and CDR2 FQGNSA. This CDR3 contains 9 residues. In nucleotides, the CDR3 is TGTGCCAGCAGCTTAGGGCAGCCCTTC. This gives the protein CASSLGQPF.

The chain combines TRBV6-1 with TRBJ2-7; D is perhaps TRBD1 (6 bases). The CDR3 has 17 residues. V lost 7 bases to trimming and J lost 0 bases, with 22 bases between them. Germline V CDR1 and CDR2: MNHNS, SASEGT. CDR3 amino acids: CASTEEWGQLHSYEQYF. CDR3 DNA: TGTGCCAGCACCGAAGAGTGGGGGCAGCTGCACTCCTACGAGCAGTACTTC.

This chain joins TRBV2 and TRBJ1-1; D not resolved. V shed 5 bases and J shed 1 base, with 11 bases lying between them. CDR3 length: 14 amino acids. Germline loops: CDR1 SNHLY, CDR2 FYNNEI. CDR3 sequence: CASSRTVKNTEAFF. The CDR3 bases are TGTGCCAGCAGTCGTACGGTGAAGAACACTGAAGCTTTCTTT.

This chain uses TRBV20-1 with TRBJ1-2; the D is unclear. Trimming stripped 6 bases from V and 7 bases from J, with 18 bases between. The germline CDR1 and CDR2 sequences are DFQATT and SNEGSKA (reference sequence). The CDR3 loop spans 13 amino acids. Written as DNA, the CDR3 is TGCAGTGCCGGAGATCGGGTGGGATCTGGCTACACCTTC. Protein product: CSAGDRVGSGYTF.

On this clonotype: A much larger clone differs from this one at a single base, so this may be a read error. CDR3 region: CASSPGSGAQYF. CDR3 bases: TGTGCCAGCAGCCCAGGGTCAGGGGCCCAGTACTTC. The chain joins TRBV7-9 to TRBJ2-5, with D perhaps TRBD1 (6 bases). The V gene's germline CDR1 is SEHNR and CDR2 FQNEAQ (reference sequence). V lost 5 bases, J lost 9 bases, and 13 bases lay in between. CDR3 length: 12 residues. The entire variable domain, with the rest obtained from reference TRBV7-9 and TRBJ2-5, is as follows: DTGVSQNPRHKITKRGQNVTFRCDPISEHNRLYWYRQTLGQGPEFLTYFQNEAQLEKSRLLSDRFSAERPKGSFSTLEIQRTEQGDSAMYLCASSPGSGAQYFGPGTRLLVL.

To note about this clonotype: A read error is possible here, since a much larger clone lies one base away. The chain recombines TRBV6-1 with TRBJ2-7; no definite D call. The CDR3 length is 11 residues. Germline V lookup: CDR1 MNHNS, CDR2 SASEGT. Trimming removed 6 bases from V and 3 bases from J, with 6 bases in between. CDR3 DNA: TGTGCCAGCAGAGGGTTCTACGAGCAGTACTTC. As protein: CASRGFYEQYF.